This T cell receptor (beta chain) came from a study of T cell changes during pregnancy in multiple sclerosis. Germline-derived CDR1 and CDR2 are SGHTA and FQGNSA. This CDR3 contains 15 residues. The V end was cut by 4 bases, the J end by 5 bases, with 15 bases between. Sequenced by immunoSEQ multiplex PCR; TCRdb stores in-frame clones only, minus some. The table shows fewer than 50,000 clones, with around nine tenths occurring only once. The TCR originated in a female donor in good health, enrolled as a control in a pregnancy study. Sequencing used CD4+ T cells from peripheral blood mononuclear cells, obtained in the second trimester of pregnancy. The gene calls are TRBV7-2 and TRBJ2-1; a weak D match, TRBD2 (6 bases). The chain's CDR3 is CASSSRDLRNNEQFF. CDR3 sequence (DNA): TGTGCCAGCAGCTCCCGGGACTTGAGGAACAATGAGCAGTTCTTC.